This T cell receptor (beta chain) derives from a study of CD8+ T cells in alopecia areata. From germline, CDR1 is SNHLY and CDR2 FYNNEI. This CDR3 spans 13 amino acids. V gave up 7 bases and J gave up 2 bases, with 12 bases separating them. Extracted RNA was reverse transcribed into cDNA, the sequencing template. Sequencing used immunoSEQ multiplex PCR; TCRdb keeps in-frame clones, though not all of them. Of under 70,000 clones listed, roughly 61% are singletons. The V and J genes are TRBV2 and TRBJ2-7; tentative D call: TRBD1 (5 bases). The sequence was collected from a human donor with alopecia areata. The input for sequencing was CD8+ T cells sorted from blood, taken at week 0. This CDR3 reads CASMGQEAYEQYF. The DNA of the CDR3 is TGTGCCAGCATGGGGCAAGAAGCCTACGAGCAGTACTTC.